What follows are 14 T cell receptor beta chains derived from one specimen sequenced in a study of PD-L1 blockade in urothelial cancer. The method was immunoSEQ multiplex PCR; TCRdb's version includes in-frame clones alone and lacks a portion of them. The sample has more than 30,000 clones, around 89% seen once. Sequenced material: PBMCs, taken around atezolizumab (anti-PD-L1) treatment. The source is a man aged 55 to 70 with urothelial cancer.

This chain links TRBV19 with TRBJ1-5, with D hard to call. CDR3 size: 17 residues. Germline V CDR1 and CDR2: LNHDA, SQIVND (reference sequence). V dropped 5 bases and J dropped 3 bases, with 20 bases sitting between them. CDR3 DNA: TGTGCCAGTAGTCCGACGGCGGCGGTGGAAGCCAATCAGCCCCAGCATTTT. This translates into CASSPTAAVEANQPQHF.

The rearrangement uses TRBV4-2 and TRBJ2-7, with D perhaps TRBD1 (6 bases). CDR1 is LGHNA, CDR2 YNFKEQ, per germline. This CDR3 spans 16 amino acids. V was trimmed by 4 bases and J by 0 bases, leaving 16 bases between them. In DNA, the CDR3 is TGTGCCAGCAGCCGTTCGGGGACGGACAGCTCCTACGAGCAGTACTTC. Amino acids: CASSRSGTDSSYEQYF.

This clone came up a few times. The CDR3: CASSPGTGVNQPQHF. In DNA, the CDR3 is TGTGCCAGCAGCCCAGGGACAGGGGTTAATCAGCCCCAGCATTTT. The chain is built from TRBV7-9 and TRBJ1-5; TRBD1 matches 10 bases. CDR1 is SEHNR, CDR2 FQNEAQ, per germline (reference sequence). This CDR3 spans 15 amino acids. Losses at the gene ends were 5 bases for V and 4 bases for J; bases not matched to a gene: 5.

The J gene is TRBJ2-1, the V gene TRBV9; 8 bases line up with TRBD2. Germline V gene data show CDR1 as SGDLS and CDR2 as YYNGEE. The CDR3 is 15 residues long. Losses at the gene ends were 3 bases for V and 0 bases for J; bases not matched to a gene: 2. The CDR3 spells CASSAGGSSYNEQFF. The CDR3 DNA reads TGTGCCAGCAGCGCGGGGGGGAGCTCCTACAATGAGCAGTTCTTC. Based on the CDR3 plus reference TRBV9 and TRBJ2-1, the full variable domain is DSGVTQTPKHLITATGQRVTLRCSPRSGDLSVYWYQQSLDQGLQFLIQYYNGEERAKGNILERFSAQQFPDLHSELNLSSLELGDSALYFCASSAGGSSYNEQFFGPGTRLTVL.

This chain uses TRBV4-2 with TRBJ2-1; 7 bases map to TRBD2. CDR3 length: 15 amino acids. Germline V gives CDR1 LGHNA, CDR2 YNFKEQ. V shed 1 base, J shed 5 bases, and the junction held 5 bases outside the gene matches. The CDR3 DNA follows: TGTGCCAGCAGCCAAGGGACTAGTATAAACAATGAGCAGTTCTTC. Its protein is CASSQGTSINNEQFF.

V usage is TRBV10-3 and J usage is TRBJ2-3, with D possibly TRBD2 on 5 matching bases. The V and J ends lost 4 bases and 4 bases respectively, with 18 bases between them. The germline V gene encodes CDR1 ENHRY and CDR2 SYGVKD. The CDR3 extends over 16 amino acids. The CDR3 reads CAISGERGRNPDTQYF. The CDR3 DNA reads as TGTGCCATCAGTGGCGAACGGGGAAGAAACCCAGATACGCAGTATTTT.

The CDR3 region is CASSLVSSYGYTF. CDR3 nucleotide sequence: TGTGCCAGCAGCTTAGTGTCTAGTTATGGCTACACCTTC. V is TRBV7-9 and J is TRBJ1-2; the D is unclear. The CDR3 contains 13 residues. The V and J ends lost 1 base and 5 bases respectively, with 8 bases between them. The germline V gene has CDR1 SEHNR and CDR2 FQNEAQ (reference sequence).

The chain combines TRBV6-5 with TRBJ2-3, with D possibly TRBD2 on 7 matching bases. V lost 2 bases and J lost 2, with 11 bases in between. The CDR3 has 15 amino acids. Germline-derived CDR1 and CDR2 are MNHEY and SVGAGI. CDR3 nucleotides: TGTGCCAGCAGTTACGGCGGGGGCAACACAGATACGCAGTATTTT. This encodes CASSYGGGNTDTQYF.

The chain is built from TRBV2 and TRBJ2-7, with 9 bases fitting TRBD2. Germline CDR1 is SNHLY and CDR2 is FYNNEI. The J segment lost 0 bases and the V segment lost 6 bases, leaving 3 bases of the junction unmatched. This CDR3 is 14 amino acids long. DNA of the CDR3: TGTGCCAGCAGGGAGCGGGAGGCCTCCTACGAGCAGTACTTC. Translation gives CASREREASYEQYF.

V is TRBV29-1 and J is TRBJ2-5; D unclear. This CDR3 is 11 amino acids long. The germline V gene has CDR1 SQVTM and CDR2 ANQGSEA. Trimming cost V 7 bases and J 5 bases, with 11 bases left between them. CDR3 sequence reads: CSARLGETQYF. CDR3 DNA sequence: TGCAGCGCGAGACTTGGGGAGACCCAGTACTTC.

The V gene is TRBV30, the J gene TRBJ1-2; D perhaps matches TRBD1 (5 bases). The length of the CDR3 is 15 residues. Trimming stripped 1 base from V and 0 bases from J, with 12 bases between. Per germline, CDR1 GTSNPN and CDR2 SVGIG (reference sequence). The CDR3 here is CAWSAGTGANYGYTF. The CDR3 DNA reads TGTGCCTGGAGTGCGGGGACGGGGGCTAACTATGGCTACACCTTC.

The V and J genes are TRBV9 and TRBJ1-2; 10 nucleotides match TRBD1. J gave up 6 bases and V 3 bases, and 5 bases lay outside the gene matches. The CDR3 covers 14 residues. CDR1 SGDLS and CDR2 YYNGEE come from the germline V gene. CDR3 nucleotide sequence: TGTGCCAGCAGCGGCCGGGACAGGGGACATGGCTACACCTTC. It codes for CASSGRDRGHGYTF.

The J gene is TRBJ2-1, the V gene TRBV7-8; D is undetermined. V lost 6 bases and J lost 8, with 14 bases in between. Germline loops: CDR1 SGHVS, CDR2 FQNEAQ. The CDR3 loop spans 13 amino acids. CDR3 residues: CASSLLVDDEQFF. The CDR3 nucleotides are TGTGCCAGCAGTTTGTTAGTTGATGATGAGCAGTTCTTC.

CDR3 loop: CASSLAPGNEQFF. In DNA form, the CDR3 reads TGTGCCAGCAGCTTAGCTCCAGGAAATGAGCAGTTCTTC. V and J are TRBV7-9 and TRBJ2-1; D unclear. Germline assignment: CDR1 SEHNR and CDR2 FQNEAQ (reference sequence). V was pared by 0 bases and J by 7 bases, with 7 bases between. The CDR3 is made up of 13 amino acids.